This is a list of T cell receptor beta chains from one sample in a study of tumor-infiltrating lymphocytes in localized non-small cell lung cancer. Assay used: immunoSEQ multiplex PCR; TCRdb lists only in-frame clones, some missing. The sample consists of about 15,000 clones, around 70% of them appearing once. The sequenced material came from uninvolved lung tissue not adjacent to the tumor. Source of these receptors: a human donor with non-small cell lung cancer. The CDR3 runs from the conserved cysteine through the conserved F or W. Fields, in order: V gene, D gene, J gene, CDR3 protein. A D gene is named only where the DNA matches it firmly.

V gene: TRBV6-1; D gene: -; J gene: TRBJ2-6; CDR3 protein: CASSGGESGANVLTF
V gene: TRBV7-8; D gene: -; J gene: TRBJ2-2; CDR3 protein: CASSSSDRYLSTGELFF
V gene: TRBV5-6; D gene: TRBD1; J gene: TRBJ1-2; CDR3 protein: CASSLAGGLSYGYTF
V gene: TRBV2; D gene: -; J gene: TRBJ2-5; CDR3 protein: CASSVPTLYQETQYF
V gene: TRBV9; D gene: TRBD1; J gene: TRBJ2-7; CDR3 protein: CASAARQGMNEQYF
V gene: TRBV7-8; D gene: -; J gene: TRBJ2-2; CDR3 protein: CASSLVQGFTGELFF
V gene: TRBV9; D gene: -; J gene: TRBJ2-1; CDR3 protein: CASSPGAPGQVYNEQFF
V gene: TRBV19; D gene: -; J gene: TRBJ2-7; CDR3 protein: CASTIQAPLEIEQYF
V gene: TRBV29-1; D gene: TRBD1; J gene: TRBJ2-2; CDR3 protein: CSVGRGQYTGELFF
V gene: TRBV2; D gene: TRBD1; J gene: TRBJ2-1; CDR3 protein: CASSSGGSQQFF
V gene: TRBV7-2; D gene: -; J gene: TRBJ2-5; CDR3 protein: CASSLVLRSGRGETQYF
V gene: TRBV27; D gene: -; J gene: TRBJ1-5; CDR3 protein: CASSQSQGNQPQHF
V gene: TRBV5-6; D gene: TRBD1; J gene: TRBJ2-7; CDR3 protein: CASSPWDRVLYEQYF
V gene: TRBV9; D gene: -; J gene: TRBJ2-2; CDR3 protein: CASSVAASYTGELFF
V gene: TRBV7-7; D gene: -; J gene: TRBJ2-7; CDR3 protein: CAGTRGIPYEQYF
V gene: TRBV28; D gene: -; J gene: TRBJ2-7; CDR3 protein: CAISGGGRHEQYF
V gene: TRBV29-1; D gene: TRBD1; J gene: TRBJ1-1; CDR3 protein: CSVRQGVNTEAFF
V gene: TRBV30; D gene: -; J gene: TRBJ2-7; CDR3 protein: CAWSVRSSYEQYF
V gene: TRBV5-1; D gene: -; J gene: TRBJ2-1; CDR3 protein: CASSASRDKRLF
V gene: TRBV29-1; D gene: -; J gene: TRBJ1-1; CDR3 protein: CSVYRDTAGKAFF
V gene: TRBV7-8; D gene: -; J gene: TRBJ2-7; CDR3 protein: CASSLGGDTYEQYF
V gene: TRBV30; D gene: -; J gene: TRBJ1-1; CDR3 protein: CAWSTGLGTEAFF
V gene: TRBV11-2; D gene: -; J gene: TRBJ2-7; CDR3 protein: CASSLGSSAIEQYF
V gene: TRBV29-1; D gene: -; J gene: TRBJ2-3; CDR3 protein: CSYGDHGDTQYF
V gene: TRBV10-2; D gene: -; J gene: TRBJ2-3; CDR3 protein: CASRAAGAADTQYF
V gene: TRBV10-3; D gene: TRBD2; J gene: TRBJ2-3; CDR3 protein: CASSEGAGETDTQYF
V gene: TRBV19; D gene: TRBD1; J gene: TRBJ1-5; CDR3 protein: CASSPRDRGQNQPQHF
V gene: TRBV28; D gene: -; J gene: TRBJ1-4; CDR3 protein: CATSGTGGPTNEKLFF
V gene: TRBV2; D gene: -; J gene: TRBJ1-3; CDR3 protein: CASKAGTSGNTIYF
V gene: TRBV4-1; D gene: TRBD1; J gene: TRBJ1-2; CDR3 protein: CASSQKRQGVGYTF
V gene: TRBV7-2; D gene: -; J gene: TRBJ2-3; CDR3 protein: CASSPWAGTDTQYF
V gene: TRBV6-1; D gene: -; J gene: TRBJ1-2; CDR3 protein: CASSENGYTF
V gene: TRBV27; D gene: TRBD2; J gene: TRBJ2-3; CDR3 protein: CASGREGPTDTQYF
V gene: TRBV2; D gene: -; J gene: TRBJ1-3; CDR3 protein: CASSGALGGGNTIYF
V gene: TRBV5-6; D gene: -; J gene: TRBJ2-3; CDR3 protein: CASSQFRGSSTDTQYF
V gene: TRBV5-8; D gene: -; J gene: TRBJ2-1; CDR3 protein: CASSLDPDREDYNEQFF
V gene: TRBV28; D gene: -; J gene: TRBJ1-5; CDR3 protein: CASGVSGWNQPQHF
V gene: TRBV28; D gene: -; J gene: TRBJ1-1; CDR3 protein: CASRTGRTEAFF
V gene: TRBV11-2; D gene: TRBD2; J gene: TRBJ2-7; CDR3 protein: CASSLEGRASGRVKSYEQYF
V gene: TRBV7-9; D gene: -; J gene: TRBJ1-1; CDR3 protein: CASSFSGAGPEAFF
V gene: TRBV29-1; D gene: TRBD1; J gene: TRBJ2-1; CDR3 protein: CSVAGQDVFF
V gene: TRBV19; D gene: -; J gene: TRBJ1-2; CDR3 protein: CASSPWGEDYGYTF
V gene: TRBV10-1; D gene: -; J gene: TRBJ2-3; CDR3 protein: CASSSPRPGDTQYF
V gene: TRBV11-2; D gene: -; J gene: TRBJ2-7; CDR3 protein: CASSLFEGPTYEQYF
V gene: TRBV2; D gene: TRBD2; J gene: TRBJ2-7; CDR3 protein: CASSTLSGSGYEQYF
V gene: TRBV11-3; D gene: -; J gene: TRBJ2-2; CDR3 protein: CASSDSRRGFLMSTGELFF
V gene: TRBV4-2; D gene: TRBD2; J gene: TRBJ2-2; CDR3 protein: CASSQVAGGTGELFF
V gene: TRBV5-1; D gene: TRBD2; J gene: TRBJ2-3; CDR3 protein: CASSLGGGQTQYF
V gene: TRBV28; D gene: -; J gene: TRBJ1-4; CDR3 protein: CASSTQGGNEKLFF
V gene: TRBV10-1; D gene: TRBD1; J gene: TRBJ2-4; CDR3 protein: CASSPGQGLGIQYF
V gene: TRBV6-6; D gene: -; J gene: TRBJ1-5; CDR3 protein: CASSYSGYGNQPQHF
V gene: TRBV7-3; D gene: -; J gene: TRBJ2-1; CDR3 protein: CASSSSQGSSYNEQFF
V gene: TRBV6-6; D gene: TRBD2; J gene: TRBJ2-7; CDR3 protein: CASTIGTSGSYEQYF
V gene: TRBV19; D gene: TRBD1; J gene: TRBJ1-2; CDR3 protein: CASSLGQGEPYGYTF
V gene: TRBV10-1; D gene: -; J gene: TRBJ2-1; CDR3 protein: CASSAGSYNEQFF